The source of this TCR beta chain is a study of blood T cell repertoires in COVID-19. Study details: T cells, B-cell-depleted T cells, or PBMCs provided the cDNA or gDNA that served as material.

This clone showed up just once. Sequencing was performed with immunoSEQ multiplex PCR; in TCRdb, only in-frame clones are kept and a portion is missing. The table lists roughly 170,000 clones, roughly 83% of them singletons. From germline, CDR1 is WNHNN and CDR2 SYGVQD (reference sequence). This CDR3 is 15 amino acids long. V was clipped by 6 bases and J by 6 bases; unmatched bases: 8. The study recruited people aged about 18 to 89 years across roughly 23 US areas. The clonotype was recovered from a woman aged 45 to 65 who had recovered from COVID-19. The rearrangement uses TRBV10-1 and TRBJ2-1, with 10 bases fitting TRBD2. Material: PBMCs or T cells enriched from blood (not recorded which). The CDR3 DNA reads as TGCGCCAGCAGCAAAGCTAGCGGGAGAGGCAATGAGCAGTTCTTC. Protein sequence: CASSKASGRGNEQFF.